The T cell receptor (beta chain) under discussion was sequenced for a study of blood T cell repertoires in COVID-19. The CDR3 runs 11 residues. Germline assignment: CDR1 MNHNY and CDR2 SVGAGI (reference sequence). Trimming removed 5 bases from V and 11 bases from J, with 10 bases in between. Original processing methods: Scientists estimated how many nucleated cells there were by amplifying reference gene primers. Generated by immunoSEQ multiplex PCR, the TCRdb table keeps only in-frame clones and is missing some. The D gene and trimming were derived from the DNA, and the V and J assignments and clone size from that table. The repertoire holds approximately 200,000 clones, with roughly 84% as singletons.

The genes are TRBV6-6 and TRBJ1-5; no clear D gene. This clonotype originated in a man in his forties or fifties with acute or convalescent COVID-19. Sequencing input: peripheral blood. CDR3 nucleotide sequence: TGTGCCAGCAGTGTTGACACGTCCCAGCATTTT. Residues: CASSVDTSQHF.